A single TCR beta chain is shown here with its context. This specimen comes from a study of blood T cell repertoires in COVID-19. The data were produced by immunoSEQ multiplex PCR, yet TCRdb's version contains in-frame clones alone and is incomplete. The sample lists around 140,000 clones, around 84% occurring once. This receptor was identified in a man aged 60 to 69 with active or convalescent COVID-19. Sample: peripheral blood.

The CDR3 DNA reads as TGTGCCACCAGTCCCATAGCGGGAGCTGGGGAGCAGTTCTTC. Amino acid sequence: CATSPIAGAGEQFF. The chain recombines TRBV24-1 with TRBJ2-1, with 9 bases matching TRBD2. The germline V gene has CDR1 KGHDR and CDR2 SFDVKD. CDR3 length equals 14 residues. With 6 bases clipped from V and 10 bases from J, the junction kept 9 bases outside the gene matches.